The 30 T cell receptor beta chains in this list originate from one sample, sequenced in a study of graft-versus-host responses after intestinal transplantation. Method: immunoSEQ multiplex PCR; TCRdb's copy keeps in-frame clones and lacks some. Of about 18,000 clones listed, 38% were seen once; the top ten hold about 0.99%. Material: alloreactive CD4+ T cells from a mixed lymphocyte reaction culture, obtained before intestinal transplant. Noted subset: CFSE-low proliferating T cells sorted from approximately six-day pre-transplant mixed lymphocyte reaction (GvH or HvG direction). These TCRs come from a human patient who received an intestinal transplant.

The V and J genes are TRBV7-9 and TRBJ1-4, with D unresolved. The ends were cut back, 1 base at V and 4 bases at J, with 7 bases in the middle. From germline, CDR1 is SEHNR and CDR2 FQNEAQ (reference sequence). The CDR3 spans 14 residues. The CDR3 DNA is TGTGCCAGCAGCTTAGAACGTAGTAATGAAAAACTGTTTTTT. Translating gives CASSLERSNEKLFF.

This chain uses TRBV18 with TRBJ1-2; no clear D. The CDR3 is made up of 17 amino acids. The germline V and J ends were trimmed by 3 bases and 0 bases, with 17 bases remaining between them. CDR1 and CDR2 (germline): KGHSH, LQKENI. The CDR3 spells CASSPPRGNRANYGYTF. CDR3 DNA: TGTGCCAGCTCACCCCCCCGAGGGAATCGAGCTAACTATGGCTACACCTTC.

This chain uses TRBV9 with TRBJ2-3; TRBD2 aligns across 9 bases. Looked up from germline, CDR1 is SGDLS and CDR2 is YYNGEE. CDR3 length: 17 residues. With 2 bases clipped from V and 4 bases from J, the junction kept 11 bases outside the gene matches. The CDR3 reads CASSVDAGGGPADTQYF. For the CDR3, the DNA is TGTGCCAGCAGCGTCGACGCGGGAGGGGGGCCGGCAGATACGCAGTATTTT.

This chain links TRBV18 with TRBJ2-5; the D gene is possibly TRBD2 (5 bases). The germline V gene has CDR1 KGHSH and CDR2 LQKENI. CDR3 size: 14 residues. Trimming took off 5 bases at V and 3 bases at J, with 13 bases between the two ends. CDR3 bases: TGTGCCAGCTCATTTGGAGGCGTAGAAGAGACCCAGTACTTC. Translation gives CASSFGGVEETQYF.

CDR3 protein: CASSFRDRGPTDYGYTF. The CDR3 DNA reads as TGTGCCAGCAGCTTCAGGGACAGGGGCCCGACTGACTATGGCTACACCTTC. This chain uses TRBV5-4 with TRBJ1-2; 10 bases agree with TRBD1. CDR3 length equals 17 residues. CDR1 and CDR2 from the germline V gene are SGHNT and YYREEE (reference sequence). The V and J ends lost 2 bases and 3 bases, in that order; junction bases with no gene match: 10.

This clone was seen a few times. The rearrangement uses TRBV4-2 and TRBJ2-5; TRBD1 is a possible D gene (6 bases). From germline, CDR1 is LGHNA and CDR2 YNFKEQ. V was cut by 1 base and J by 4 bases, with 10 bases left in between. This CDR3 has 14 residues. The CDR3: CASSQGGLRETQYF. The CDR3, as DNA: TGTGCCAGCAGCCAAGGGGGGCTGCGAGAGACCCAGTACTTC.

This chain joins TRBV5-5 and TRBJ1-2; D not resolved. The germline V gene encodes CDR1 SGHKS and CDR2 YYEKEE (reference sequence). Trimming shortened V by 7 bases and J by 4 bases, and 23 bases separated the two germline ends. The CDR3 totals 16 residues. The CDR3 region is CASRRDASRKTYGYTF. The CDR3 coding sequence is TGTGCCAGCCGGCGAGATGCCTCACGAAAGACCTATGGCTACACCTTC.

This chain joins TRBV13 and TRBJ1-2; no definite D call. V was clipped by 3 bases and J by 3 bases, with 8 bases between them. CDR3 length: 13 amino acids. The germline V gene has CDR1 PRHDT and CDR2 FYEKMQ (reference sequence). CDR3 sequence: CASSFLRHYGYTF. CDR3 in DNA: TGTGCCAGCAGCTTCCTCAGACACTATGGCTACACCTTC.

The chain employs TRBV5-4 and TRBJ2-7; 9 positions agree with TRBD1. The ends lost 2 bases at V and 3 bases at J; junction bases unmatched: 6. Germline CDR1 is SGHNT and CDR2 is YYREEE (reference sequence). The CDR3 has 15 amino acids. CDR3 sequence: CASSLPTGGDYEQYF. The CDR3 bases are TGTGCCAGCAGCTTACCGACAGGGGGGGACTACGAGCAGTACTTC.

The chain joins TRBV11-1 to TRBJ2-1; a weak D match, TRBD2 (5 bases). The length of the CDR3 is 14 residues. Between the trimmed V and J ends, which lost 3 bases and 6 bases, there was a span of 12 bases. Per germline, CDR1 SGHAT and CDR2 FQDESV (reference sequence). The CDR3 loop reads CASSLPTAGNEQFF. CDR3 nucleotide sequence: TGTGCCAGCAGCTTGCCGACCGCGGGCAATGAGCAGTTCTTC.

The chain combines TRBV10-3 with TRBJ1-2, with TRBD1 matching over 7 bases. The germline V gene encodes CDR1 ENHRY and CDR2 SYGVKD. The CDR3 contains 15 residues. Losses at the gene ends were 10 bases for V and 4 bases for J; bases not matched to a gene: 15. As DNA, the CDR3 is TGTGCCACCAGAGCTTCAAGGGGGCCAACCTATGGCTACACCTTC. Translation: CATRASRGPTYGYTF.

This clone came up once. Relative to the germline gene, one junction end is altered; a read error may explain this. This sample includes further DNA sequences coding for the same CDR3. The chain links TRBV6-1 to TRBJ2-2; D gene ambiguous. Looked up from germline, CDR1 is MNHNS and CDR2 is SASEGT. The length of the CDR3 is 13 residues. The chain's CDR3 is CASSADRTGELFF. CDR3 coding DNA: TGTGCTAGCAGTGCCGACCGGACCGGGGAGCTGTTTTTT.

V gene TRBV6-5 combines with J gene TRBJ1-5; D is ambiguous. The V end was cut by 6 bases, the J end by 5 bases, with 8 bases between. The CDR3 is 12 residues long. CDR1 and CDR2 (germline): MNHEY, SVGAGI. CDR3 in amino acids: CASSPRDQPQHF. CDR3 coding DNA: TGTGCCAGCAGCCCCAGAGATCAGCCCCAGCATTTT.

This clone has just a few counts. The chain couples TRBV27 to TRBJ1-2; unclear D gene. Germline CDR1 and CDR2: MNHEY and SMNVEV (reference sequence). There are 12 residues in the CDR3. Between the trimmed V and J ends, which lost 7 bases and 4 bases, there was a span of 10 bases. The CDR3, as DNA: TGTGCCAGCAAGGGAGGGATCTATGGCTACACCTTC. This gives the protein CASKGGIYGYTF.

This chain joins TRBV4-2 and TRBJ2-1; D possibly uses TRBD1 or TRBD2 (5 bases each). The CDR3 loop spans 15 amino acids. V was pared by 3 bases and J by 4 bases, with 13 bases between. Germline values: CDR1 LGHNA, CDR2 YNFKEQ. The CDR3, as DNA: TGTGCCAGCAGCCAGGGGCGGGCTCGGTACAATGAGCAGTTCTTC. Amino acids: CASSQGRARYNEQFF.

This clone was detected a few times. V gene TRBV5-6 combines with J gene TRBJ1-1; D gene uncertain. Trimming pared 4 bases from V and 4 bases from J, leaving 20 bases between. Germline loops: CDR1 SGHDT, CDR2 YYEEEE. The CDR3 spans 16 residues. CDR3 region: CASSPQPAFRGTEAFF. CDR3 DNA: TGTGCCAGCAGCCCCCAGCCTGCGTTTCGTGGCACTGAAGCTTTCTTT.

This clone was seen a few times. This chain links TRBV30 with TRBJ2-7; possibly TRBD2 for D (5 bases). The germline V gene has CDR1 GTSNPN and CDR2 SVGIG (reference sequence). The CDR3 has 12 residues. The V end lost 3 bases, the J end lost 2 bases, and 8 bases lay between the germline ends. The chain's CDR3 is CAWRLETYEQYF. The CDR3 nucleotides read TGTGCCTGGAGACTAGAGACCTACGAGCAGTACTTC.

The count of this clone is one. V gene TRBV5-1 combines with J gene TRBJ1-1; D gene ambiguous. Germline CDR1 and CDR2: SGHRS and YFSETQ. V lost 0 bases, J lost 1 base, and 10 bases lay in between. The CDR3 extends over 15 amino acids. For the CDR3, the DNA is TGCGCCAGCAGCTTGGGCGGGCCGGGGAACACTGAAGCTTTCTTT. Protein: CASSLGGPGNTEAFF.

Only a few counts were recorded for this clone. The J gene is TRBJ2-7, the V gene TRBV18; D not resolved. The CDR3 has 14 residues. Trimming left V 5 bases short and J 3 bases short, with 14 bases between. Germline V gene lookup returns CDR1 KGHSH and CDR2 LQKENI. CDR3 DNA sequence: TGTGCCAGCTCAGTAGATGGTGCCCTCTACGAGCAGTACTTC. Its protein is CASSVDGALYEQYF.

This clone was seen a few times. The chain links TRBV29-1 to TRBJ1-2, with D hard to call. Germline CDR1 SQVTM, CDR2 ANQGSEA. Trimming pared 3 bases from V and 0 bases from J, leaving 17 bases between. The CDR3 has 16 residues. CDR3 protein: CSVEGTQDSANYGYTF. The CDR3 DNA reads TGCAGCGTTGAGGGCACCCAAGACTCAGCTAACTATGGCTACACCTTC. Full variable domain (remainder filled in from reference TRBV29-1 and TRBJ1-2): SAVISQKPSRDICQRGTSLTIQCQVDSQVTMMFWYRQQPGQSLTLIATANQGSEATYESGFVIDKFPISRPNLTFSTLTVSNMSPEDSSIYLCSVEGTQDSANYGYTFGSGTRLTVV.

The rearrangement joins TRBV5-1 to TRBJ1-1; D perhaps matches TRBD1 (5 bases). This CDR3 is built from 15 residues. In germline, CDR1 is SGHRS, CDR2 YFSETQ. V was trimmed by 0 bases and J by 5 bases, leaving 14 bases between them. CDR3 in DNA: TGCGCCAGCAGCTTGGAGTACAGGAGGAAAACTGAAGCTTTCTTT. Protein sequence: CASSLEYRRKTEAFF.

V gene TRBV29-1 combines with J gene TRBJ1-2, with D hard to call. V lost 2 bases to trimming and J lost 1 base, with 11 bases between them. The V gene's germline CDR1 is SQVTM and CDR2 ANQGSEA. CDR3 length: 14 amino acids. The CDR3 DNA is TGCAGCGTTGAAAAGGGAGACGGTAACTATGGCTACACCTTC. Residues: CSVEKGDGNYGYTF.

This clone showed up just a few times. V usage is TRBV20-1 and J usage is TRBJ1-4; 9 nucleotides match TRBD1. CDR3 length equals 11 residues. In germline, CDR1 is DFQATT, CDR2 SNEGSKA (reference sequence). The CDR3 nucleotides read TGCAGCGGTGGGACAGGGGAAAAACTGTTTTTT. Encoded protein: CSGGTGEKLFF.

This chain joins TRBV7-2 and TRBJ1-4; the D gene is possibly TRBD1 (5 bases). CDR1 SGHTA and CDR2 FQGNSA come from the germline V gene. Between the trimmed V and J ends, which lost 2 bases and 8 bases, there was a span of 15 bases. This CDR3 region has 15 residues. CDR3 nucleotide sequence: TGTGCCAGCAGCTTAACGGAGGGGTTCGTCGAAAAACTGTTTTTT. It translates to CASSLTEGFVEKLFF.

The chain joins TRBV4-2 to TRBJ2-2, with TRBD2 identical over 11 bases. The CDR3 is 15 amino acids. The junction had 5 bases not matched to a gene; V was cut back by 4 bases and J by 7 bases. The germline V gene has CDR1 LGHNA and CDR2 YNFKEQ. CDR3 in DNA: TGTGCCAGCAGCCTAGCGGGGGGGCCAGGCGGGGAGCTGTTTTTT. Protein sequence: CASSLAGGPGGELFF.

This chain joins TRBV9 and TRBJ1-1; 7 bases line up with TRBD1. This CDR3 has 16 residues. Germline V CDR1 and CDR2: SGDLS, YYNGEE. J was trimmed by 0 bases and V by 4 bases; bases with no gene match: 9. CDR3 in amino acids: CASSYGVQGMNTEAFF. In DNA form, the CDR3 reads TGTGCCAGCAGCTACGGGGTACAGGGGATGAACACTGAAGCTTTCTTT.

The DNA of the CDR3 is TGTGCCAGTATCAAGGCGGCAGTCAACACCGGGGAGCTGTTTTTT. Translation: CASIKAAVNTGELFF. This sequence joins TRBV19 and TRBJ2-2; D not resolved. Trimming left V 7 bases short and J 2 bases short, with 14 bases between. There are 15 residues in the CDR3. Germline V gene lookup returns CDR1 LNHDA and CDR2 SQIVND (reference sequence).

This clone is medium-sized by share. One end of the junction does not line up with germline, which may come from a read error. V is TRBV9 and J is TRBJ1-2; 10 bases line up with TRBD1. The CDR3 covers 15 residues. The germline gives CDR1 SGDLS, CDR2 YYNGEE. As DNA, the CDR3 is TGTGCCAGCAGCGTAGGACAGGGGGCTAAGTATGGCTACACCTTC. It is translated as CASSVGQGAKYGYTF. The variable domain in full, with the rest retrieved from reference TRBV9 and TRBJ1-2, is DSGVTQTPKHLITATGQRVTLRCSPRSGDLSVYWYQQSLDQGLQFLIQYYNGEERAKGNILERFSAQQFPDLHSELNLSSLELGDSALYFCASSVGQGAKYGYTFGSGTRLTVV.

This clone appeared a single time. The chain carries TRBV5-4 and TRBJ1-5; possibly TRBD1 for D (5 bases). The CDR3 spans 15 residues. CDR1 and CDR2 (germline): SGHNT, YYREEE (reference sequence). V was trimmed by 4 bases and J by 6 bases, leaving 17 bases between them. The CDR3 DNA sequence: TGTGCCAGCAGCCCTACGGGGCCCCGGGGTCAGCCCCAGCATTTT. Its protein product is CASSPTGPRGQPQHF.

This clone is termed medium-sized (0.01 to 0.1%). The chain couples TRBV6-1 to TRBJ1-3; D is possibly TRBD1 (5 bases). The V end lost 7 bases, the J end lost 0 bases, and 13 bases lay between the germline ends. This CDR3 has 15 amino acids. Per the germline V gene, CDR1 is MNHNS and CDR2 is SASEGT. CDR3 amino acids: CASNIDSSSGNTIYF. CDR3 nucleotides: TGTGCCAGCAATATAGACAGTAGCTCTGGAAACACCATATATTTT.